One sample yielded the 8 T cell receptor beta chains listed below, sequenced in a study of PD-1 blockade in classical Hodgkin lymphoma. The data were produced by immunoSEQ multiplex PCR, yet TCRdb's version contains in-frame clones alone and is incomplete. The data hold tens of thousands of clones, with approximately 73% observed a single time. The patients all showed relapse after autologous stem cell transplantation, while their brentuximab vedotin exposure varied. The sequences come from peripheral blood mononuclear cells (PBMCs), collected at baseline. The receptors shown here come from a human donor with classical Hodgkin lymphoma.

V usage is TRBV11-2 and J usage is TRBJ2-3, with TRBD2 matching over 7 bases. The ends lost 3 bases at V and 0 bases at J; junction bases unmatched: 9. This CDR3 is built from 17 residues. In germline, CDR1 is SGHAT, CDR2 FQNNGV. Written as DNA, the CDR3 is TGTGCCAGCAGCTTCGACCCGCTAGCGGCTAGCACAGATACGCAGTATTTT. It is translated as CASSFDPLAASTDTQYF. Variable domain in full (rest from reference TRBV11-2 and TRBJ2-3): EAGVAQSPRYKIIEKRQSVAFWCNPISGHATLYWYQQILGQGPKLLIQFQNNGVVDDSQLPKDRFSAERLKGVDSTLKIQPAKLEDSAVYLCASSFDPLAASTDTQYFGPGTRLTVL.

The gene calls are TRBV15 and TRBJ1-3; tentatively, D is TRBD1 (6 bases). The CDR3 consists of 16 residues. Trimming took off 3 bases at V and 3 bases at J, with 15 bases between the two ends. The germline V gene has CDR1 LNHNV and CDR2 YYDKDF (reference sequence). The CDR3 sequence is CATSSGLRGNGNTIYF. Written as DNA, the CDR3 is TGTGCCACCAGCAGTGGGCTCAGGGGTAATGGAAACACCATATATTTT. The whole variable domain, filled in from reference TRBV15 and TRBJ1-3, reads DAMVIQNPRYQVTQFGKPVTLSCSQTLNHNVMYWYQQKSSQAPKLLFHYYDKDFNNEADTPDNFQSRRPNTSFCFLDIRSPGLGDTAMYLCATSSGLRGNGNTIYFGEGSWLTVV.

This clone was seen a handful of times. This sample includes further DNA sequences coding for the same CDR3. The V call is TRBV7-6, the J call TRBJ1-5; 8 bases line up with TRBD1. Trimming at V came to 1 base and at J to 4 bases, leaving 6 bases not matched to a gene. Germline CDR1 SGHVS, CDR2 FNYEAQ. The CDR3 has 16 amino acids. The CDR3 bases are TGTGCCAGCAGCTTAGGGGGGGACAGGAGGAATCAGCCCCAGCATTTT. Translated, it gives CASSLGGDRRNQPQHF.

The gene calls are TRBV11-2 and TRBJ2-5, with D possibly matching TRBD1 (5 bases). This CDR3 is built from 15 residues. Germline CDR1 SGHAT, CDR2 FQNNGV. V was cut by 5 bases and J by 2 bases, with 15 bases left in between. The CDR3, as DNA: TGTGCCAGCAGCCTCCTCTCAGGGTCGCAAGAGACCCAGTACTTC. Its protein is CASSLLSGSQETQYF.

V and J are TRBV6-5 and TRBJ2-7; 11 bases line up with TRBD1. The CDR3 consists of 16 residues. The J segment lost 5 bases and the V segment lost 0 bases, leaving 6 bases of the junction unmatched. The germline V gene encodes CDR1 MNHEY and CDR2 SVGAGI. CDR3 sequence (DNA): TGTGCCAGCAGTTACTCTAGGACAGGGGGCGAGGACGAGCAGTACTTC. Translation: CASSYSRTGGEDEQYF.

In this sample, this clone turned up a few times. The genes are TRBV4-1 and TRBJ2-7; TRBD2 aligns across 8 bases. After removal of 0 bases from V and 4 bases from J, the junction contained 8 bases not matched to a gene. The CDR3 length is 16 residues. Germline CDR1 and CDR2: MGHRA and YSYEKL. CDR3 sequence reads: CASSQERRGARYEQYF. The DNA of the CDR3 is TGCGCCAGCAGCCAAGAAAGGCGGGGGGCAAGATACGAGCAGTACTTC.

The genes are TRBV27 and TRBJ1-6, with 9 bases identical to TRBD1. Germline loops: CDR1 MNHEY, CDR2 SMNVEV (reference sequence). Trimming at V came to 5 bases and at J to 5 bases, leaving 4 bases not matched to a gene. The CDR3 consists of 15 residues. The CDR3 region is CASSGGQGNNSPLHF. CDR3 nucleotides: TGTGCCAGCAGTGGGGGACAGGGAAATAATTCACCCCTCCACTTT.

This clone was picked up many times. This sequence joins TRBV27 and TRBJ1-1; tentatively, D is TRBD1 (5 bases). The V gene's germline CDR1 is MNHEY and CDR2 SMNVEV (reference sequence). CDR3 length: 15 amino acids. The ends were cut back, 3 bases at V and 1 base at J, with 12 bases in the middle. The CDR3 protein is CASSFQGGGNTEAFF. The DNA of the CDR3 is TGTGCCAGCAGTTTTCAGGGCGGCGGGAACACTGAAGCTTTCTTT.